The next 2 T cell receptor beta chains were all read from a single sample in a study of T cell repertoires in cytomegalovirus infection. These receptors' antigens are unknown. TCRdb re-called the reads with MiXCR, one entry per CDR3 protein. The sample records hundreds of thousands of distinct CDR3 sequences, around a third being singletons. Sequences were derived from cultured PBMCs, sampled from culture after CMV antigen stimulation. These receptor sequences come from a human donor in good health (CMV status not recorded). Some clones in this sample may be carry-over from other donors' samples.

The CDR3: CSAGGDRDGYTF. The CDR3 nucleotides are TGCAGTGCTGGGGGGGACAGGGACGGCTACACCTTC. The gene calls are TRBV20-1 and TRBJ1-2, with 9 positions matching TRBD1. Germline loops: CDR1 DFQATT, CDR2 SNEGSKA (reference sequence). The V and J ends lost 5 bases and 8 bases, in that order; junction bases with no gene match: 6. CDR3 length: 12 residues.

The chain recombines TRBV12-3 or TRBV12-4 with TRBJ2-2; perhaps TRBD2 as D (6 bases). The CDR3 is made up of 16 amino acids. V was pared by 5 bases and J by 9 bases, with 22 bases between. The CDR3 coding sequence is TGTGCCAGCAGTCCCCCCTTCGGGAGAGGAGGAAGGGAGCTGTTTTTT. It codes for CASSPPFGRGGRELFF.